This TCR beta chain comes out of a study of CD8+CD57+ T cells in acquired aplastic anemia. Study-level information: An average of roughly 2.9 ug of DNA was obtained from sorted CD4+ and CD8+ cells.

Previously, flow cytometry had revealed CD8+CD57+ cell expansion in the patients chosen for sequencing. Study results and caveats: CD8+ Simpson's diversity did not differ significantly between patients and controls. Almost 30 sequences, all CD8+ CDR3, were shared between patients and controls.

On this clonotype itself: The antigen is not known.

For CDR3 and TCR beta VDJ profiling, genomic DNA was the template used. TCRdb recomputed calls from the reads with MiXCR, one row per CDR3 protein. In the table there are 160,000 or so distinct CDR3 sequences, roughly 48% of which are singletons. Sequencing used sorted CD4+, CD8+, or CD8+CD57+ T cells (not recorded which) from PBMCs. This sequence was found in a human donor with aplastic anemia.

CDR3 amino acids: CASSLAAFYEQYF. The DNA for the CDR3 is TGTGCCAGCAGCTTAGCGGCGTTCTACGAGCAGTACTTC. The V gene is TRBV7-6, the J gene TRBJ2-7; D remains unclear. The CDR3 is 13 amino acids. Trimming pared 0 bases from V and 3 bases from J, leaving 6 bases between. In germline, CDR1 is SGHVS, CDR2 FNYEAQ.